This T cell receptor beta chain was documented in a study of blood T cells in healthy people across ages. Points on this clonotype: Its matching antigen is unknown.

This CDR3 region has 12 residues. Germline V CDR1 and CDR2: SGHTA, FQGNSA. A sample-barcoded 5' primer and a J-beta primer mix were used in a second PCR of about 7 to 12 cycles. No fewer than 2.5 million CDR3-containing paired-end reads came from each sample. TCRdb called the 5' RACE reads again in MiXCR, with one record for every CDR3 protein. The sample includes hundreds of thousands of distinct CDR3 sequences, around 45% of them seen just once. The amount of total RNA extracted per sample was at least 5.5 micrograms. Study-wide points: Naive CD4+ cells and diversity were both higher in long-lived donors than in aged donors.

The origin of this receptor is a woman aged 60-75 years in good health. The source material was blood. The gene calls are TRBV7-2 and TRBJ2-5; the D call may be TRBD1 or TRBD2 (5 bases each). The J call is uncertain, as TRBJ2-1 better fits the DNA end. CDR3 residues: CASSLEGETQFF. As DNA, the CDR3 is TGTGCCAGCAGCCTAGAAGGGGAGACCCAGTTCTTC.